This T cell receptor (beta chain) was retrieved from a study of CXCR3-negative and CXCR3-positive naive CD8 T cells. 5' RACE with UMI labels generated the TRB cDNA libraries. TCRdb reprocessed the 5' RACE reads and reports one entry per CDR3 protein, with no DNA. In all, the sample yields about 43,000 distinct CDR3 sequences. Findings of the study overall: Partially decreased CXCR3 expression was recorded after cryopreservation, and fresh PBMCs were used in most assays.

The CDR3 length is 13 residues. Germline V gives CDR1 SGHVS, CDR2 FNYEAQ. As to this clonotype: Its matching antigen is unknown.

This TCR was sampled from a human donor in good health. Some clones in this sample may be carry-over from other donors' samples. V usage is TRBV7-6 and J usage is TRBJ2-7. The sequencing sample was made of memory CD8+ T cells from blood. CDR3 region: CASSLPYSYEQYF.